This entry lists 3 T cell receptor beta chains sequenced from one sample in a study of post-analysis software for immune sequencing data. Regarding the study as a whole: Patients used about five TRBV segments, including TRBV5-6, TRBV5-1 and TRBV20-1, more often than controls.

Presence of unique molecular identifiers characterized the TCR beta cDNA libraries. TCRdb passed the PCR reads through MiXCR, listing each CDR3 protein once. The sample has 650,000 to 850,000 distinct CDR3 sequences, approximately 53% seen once. The antigens these receptors bind are not known. Sequences were obtained from blood. These receptors all come from a girl aged 10 to 17 with multiple sclerosis.

The chain combines TRBV29-1 with TRBJ2-7, with TRBD1 matching over 7 bases. This CDR3 spans 14 amino acids. V was clipped by 8 bases and J by 2 bases; unmatched bases: 12. The V gene's germline CDR1 is SQVTM and CDR2 ANQGSEA. The CDR3 sequence is CSIFRQGRPYEQYF. The CDR3 region has the DNA TGCAGCATTTTTAGACAGGGTCGTCCCTACGAGCAGTACTTC.

This chain connects TRBV12-3 or TRBV12-4 to TRBJ2-4, with D possibly being TRBD1 (5 bases). The J call may be incorrect, as the DNA end agrees better with TRBJ2-5. This CDR3 is 17 amino acids long. Here the CDR3 reads CASSPSARVPFQETQYF. Here the CDR3 DNA reads TGTGCCAGCAGTCCTAGTGCCAGGGTACCCTTCCAAGAGACCCAGTACTTC.

The chain uses TRBV25-1 and TRBJ2-6; D remains ambiguous. V lost 10 bases, J lost 0 bases, and 13 bases lay in between. The V gene's germline CDR1 is MGHDK and CDR2 SYGVNS. The CDR3 sequence is 15 residues long. The DNA of the CDR3 is TGTGCCATCTCAGATGACAACTCTGGGGCCAACGTCCTGACTTTC. It yields the protein CAISDDNSGANVLTF.